This TCR beta chain was sequenced during a study of molecular identifiers for immune sequencing clone quantification. Study-wide points: Clonotypes surpassing 20 RNA copies contained over 97% of effector molecules, versus under 1% in naive cells.

A single record per CDR3 protein comes from TCRdb applying MiXCR to the PCR reads. Seen here are 400,000 to 600,000 distinct CDR3 sequences, roughly 24% observed once, and the top ten hold 0.76%. This clonotype was detected many times. The target antigen is unknown. At one end, the junction sequence differs from germline, possibly due to a read error. The source material was naive CD8+ T cells from blood, with Jurkat cell RNA spiked in. Subset specified: FACS-sorted CD8+CD4-CCR7+CD45RA+ naive T cells. The TCR comes from a human donor in good health. Some libraries in this study had Jurkat cell RNA spiked in.

CDR3 sequence: CASSQTGTSYEQYF. CDR3 DNA sequence: TGTGCCAGCAGCCAAACGGGGACTAGCTACGAGCAGTACTTC. This chain uses TRBV4-3 with TRBJ2-7; TRBD2 aligns across 8 bases. Germline lookup yields CDR1 LGHNA and CDR2 YSLEER. The CDR3 totals 14 residues.